These T cell receptor beta chains were read from a single sample in a study of metastatic and nonmetastatic thyroid tumors. TCRdb re-clonotyped the PCR reads via MiXCR. The sample consists of 70,000 or so clones, 12% to 15% of them appearing once. Sequencing input: blood. Source of these receptors: a male donor with papillary thyroid cancer or a benign thyroid nodule (not recorded which). Some clones in this sample may be carry-over from other donors' samples. The CDR3 runs from the conserved cysteine through the conserved F or W. Each record gives: CDR3 protein, CDR3 DNA, J gene, CDR3 length, D gene, clone size, V gene. D genes are given only for firm matches. Size is omitted from some rows. Given values are once, few, many or a class for expanded clones.

cdr3_aa: CASSRLRLRGGSPLHF; cdr3_nt: TGTGCCAGCAGCCGCTTGAGGCTCAGAGGTGGTTCACCCCTCCACTTT; j_call: TRBJ1-6; cdr3_length: 16; d_call: -; clone_size: many; v_call: TRBV7-2
cdr3_aa: CSARELRLAGDGDTQYF; cdr3_nt: TGCAGTGCTAGAGAACTCAGACTAGCGGGAGATGGAGATACGCAGTATTTT; j_call: TRBJ2-3; cdr3_length: 17; d_call: TRBD2; clone_size: many; v_call: TRBV20-1
cdr3_aa: CASTHGGDGYGYTF; cdr3_nt: TGTGCCAGCACCCATGGGGGGGACGGCTATGGCTACACCTTC; j_call: TRBJ1-2; cdr3_length: 14; d_call: -; clone_size: many; v_call: TRBV6-1
cdr3_aa: CASSGVSYEQYF; cdr3_nt: TGTGCCAGCAGTGGGGTTTCCTACGAGCAGTACTTC; j_call: TRBJ2-7; cdr3_length: 12; d_call: -; clone_size: many; v_call: TRBV6-1
cdr3_aa: CSARKTGGSTDTQYF; cdr3_nt: TGCAGTGCTAGAAAGACGGGAGGCAGCACAGATACGCAGTATTTT; j_call: TRBJ2-3; cdr3_length: 15; d_call: TRBD2; clone_size: many; v_call: TRBV20-1
cdr3_aa: CASSQANYGYTF; cdr3_nt: TGTGCCAGCAGCCAAGCTAACTATGGCTACACCTTC; j_call: TRBJ1-2; cdr3_length: 12; d_call: -; clone_size: many; v_call: TRBV12-3/TRBV12-4
cdr3_aa: CASSPTLAGAGNEQFF; cdr3_nt: TGTGCCAGCTCACCAACCCTAGCGGGAGCCGGCAATGAGCAGTTCTTC; j_call: TRBJ2-1; cdr3_length: 16; d_call: TRBD2; clone_size: many; v_call: TRBV18
cdr3_aa: CASSVSTGEGWETQYF; cdr3_nt: TGTGCCAGCAGCGTATCCACGGGAGAGGGATGGGAGACCCAGTACTTC; j_call: TRBJ2-5; cdr3_length: 16; d_call: -; clone_size: many; v_call: TRBV6-1
cdr3_aa: CASSEQLTGDLGQPQHF; cdr3_nt: TGTGCCAGCAGTGAACAACTCACAGGGGATCTCGGGCAGCCCCAGCATTTT; j_call: TRBJ1-5; cdr3_length: 17; d_call: TRBD1; clone_size: -; v_call: TRBV2
cdr3_aa: CASSYSFGGDGYTF; cdr3_nt: TGTGCCAGCAGTTACTCGTTCGGGGGGGATGGCTACACCTTC; j_call: TRBJ1-2; cdr3_length: 14; d_call: -; clone_size: few; v_call: TRBV6-5
cdr3_aa: CASSFTTKTEAFF; cdr3_nt: TGTGCCAGCAGCTTTACGACTAAAACTGAAGCTTTCTTT; j_call: TRBJ1-1; cdr3_length: 13; d_call: -; clone_size: many; v_call: TRBV7-2
cdr3_aa: CASSLGECSSTYTQYF; cdr3_nt: TGCGCCAGCAGCTTGGGGGAGTGCTCTAGCACATATACGCAGTATTTT; j_call: TRBJ2-3; cdr3_length: 16; d_call: -; clone_size: once; v_call: TRBV5-1
cdr3_aa: CASSILDGNEQFF; cdr3_nt: TGTGCCAGTAGTATCCTCGACGGGAATGAGCAGTTCTTC; j_call: TRBJ2-1; cdr3_length: 13; d_call: -; clone_size: many; v_call: TRBV19
cdr3_aa: CASSLAVNTGELFF; cdr3_nt: TGTGCCAGCAGTCTAGCGGTGAACACCGGGGAGCTGTTTTTT; j_call: TRBJ2-2; cdr3_length: 14; d_call: TRBD2; clone_size: many; v_call: TRBV7-6
cdr3_aa: CARQGGRGTEAFF; cdr3_nt: TGTGCGCGGCAGGGGGGCAGAGGGACTGAAGCTTTCTTT; j_call: TRBJ1-1; cdr3_length: 13; d_call: TRBD1; clone_size: many; v_call: TRBV7-3
cdr3_aa: CASSSGTAANYGYTF; cdr3_nt: TGCGCCAGCAGCTCAGGGACGGCAGCTAACTATGGCTACACCTTC; j_call: TRBJ1-2; cdr3_length: 15; d_call: -; clone_size: many; v_call: TRBV5-1
cdr3_aa: CASTRQYPTEAFF; cdr3_nt: TGTGCCAGCACCCGACAGTACCCCACTGAAGCTTTCTTT; j_call: TRBJ1-1; cdr3_length: 13; d_call: -; clone_size: many; v_call: TRBV12-3/TRBV12-4
cdr3_aa: CASSPRDRSSYEQYF; cdr3_nt: TGTGCCAGCAGCCCCAGGGACCGATCCTCCTACGAGCAGTACTTC; j_call: TRBJ2-7; cdr3_length: 15; d_call: -; clone_size: many; v_call: TRBV7-9
cdr3_aa: CASSLEGVGGSPLHF; cdr3_nt: TGCGCCAGCAGCTTGGAAGGGGTCGGTGGTTCACCCCTCCACTTT; j_call: TRBJ1-6; cdr3_length: 15; d_call: -; clone_size: -; v_call: TRBV5-1
cdr3_aa: CASRPGLVIGETQYF; cdr3_nt: TGTGCCAGCAGACCGGGACTAGTTATTGGGGAGACCCAGTACTTC; j_call: TRBJ2-5; cdr3_length: 15; d_call: TRBD2; clone_size: many; v_call: TRBV6-2/TRBV6-3
cdr3_aa: CASSDSTGTGYTF; cdr3_nt: TGTGCCAGCAGTGACTCGACAGGGACCGGCTACACCTTC; j_call: TRBJ1-2; cdr3_length: 13; d_call: TRBD1; clone_size: many; v_call: TRBV6-4
cdr3_aa: CASSEALQRSTDTQYF; cdr3_nt: TGTGCCAGCAGTGAAGCCCTACAGCGGAGCACAGATACGCAGTATTTT; j_call: TRBJ2-3; cdr3_length: 16; d_call: -; clone_size: many; v_call: TRBV2
cdr3_aa: CSADSGRDYNEQFF; cdr3_nt: TGCAGTGCCGATAGCGGGAGGGACTACAATGAGCAGTTCTTC; j_call: TRBJ2-1; cdr3_length: 14; d_call: TRBD2; clone_size: many; v_call: TRBV20-1
cdr3_aa: CSVIFPGLAGGRELFF; cdr3_nt: TGCAGCGTCATATTCCCCGGACTAGCGGGAGGGCGGGAGCTGTTTTTT; j_call: TRBJ2-2; cdr3_length: 16; d_call: TRBD2; clone_size: many; v_call: TRBV29-1
cdr3_aa: CASSLASIISEQFF; cdr3_nt: TGTGCCAGCAGCTTAGCCTCGATCATTAGTGAGCAGTTCTTC; j_call: TRBJ2-1; cdr3_length: 14; d_call: -; clone_size: many; v_call: TRBV7-9
cdr3_aa: CASSQDISGSGFF; cdr3_nt: TGCGCCAGCAGCCAAGATATTAGCGGGAGTGGGTTCTTC; j_call: TRBJ2-1; cdr3_length: 13; d_call: TRBD2; clone_size: many; v_call: TRBV4-3
cdr3_aa: CASSLVLGLHSGANVLTF; cdr3_nt: TGTGCCAGCAGCTTAGTTCTGGGGCTTCACTCTGGGGCCAACGTCCTGACTTTC; j_call: TRBJ2-6; cdr3_length: 18; d_call: -; clone_size: few; v_call: TRBV11-1
cdr3_aa: CSTLTSGWRETQYF; cdr3_nt: TGCAGTACTCTAACTAGCGGGTGGAGAGAGACCCAGTACTTC; j_call: TRBJ2-5; cdr3_length: 14; d_call: TRBD2; clone_size: many; v_call: TRBV20-1
cdr3_aa: CSVPPLERDLYNEQFF; cdr3_nt: -; j_call: TRBJ2-1; cdr3_length: 16; d_call: -; clone_size: many; v_call: TRBV20-1
cdr3_aa: CASSIRRVTDTQYF; cdr3_nt: TGTGCCAGTAGTATCCGCAGGGTGACAGATACGCAGTATTTT; j_call: TRBJ2-3; cdr3_length: 14; d_call: -; clone_size: many; v_call: TRBV19
cdr3_aa: CASSFDAGGTDTQYF; cdr3_nt: TGTGCCAGCAGCTTCGACGCGGGAGGCACAGATACGCAGTATTTT; j_call: TRBJ2-3; cdr3_length: 15; d_call: TRBD2; clone_size: -; v_call: TRBV11-2
cdr3_aa: CASSIDGTRYNEQFF; cdr3_nt: TGTGCCAGTAGTATAGATGGGACACGATACAATGAGCAGTTCTTC; j_call: TRBJ2-1; cdr3_length: 15; d_call: -; clone_size: many; v_call: TRBV19
cdr3_aa: CSVETGEDGELFF; cdr3_nt: TGCAGCGTTGAGACAGGGGAGGACGGGGAGCTGTTTTTT; j_call: TRBJ2-2; cdr3_length: 13; d_call: TRBD1; clone_size: many; v_call: TRBV29-1
cdr3_aa: CASSARDGAGEAKNIQYF; cdr3_nt: TGTGCCAGCAGCGCCCGTGACGGCGCGGGAGAAGCCAAAAACATTCAGTACTTC; j_call: TRBJ2-4; cdr3_length: 18; d_call: TRBD2; clone_size: many; v_call: TRBV9